This is a list of T cell receptor beta chains from one sample in a study of T cell responses to AZD1222 COVID-19 vaccine. Sequencing was performed with immunoSEQ multiplex PCR; in TCRdb, only in-frame clones are kept and a portion is missing. This table has 140,000 to 150,000 clones, 75% to 90% appearing once. Specimen: peripheral blood, collected on day 0 of MenACWY control vaccination. The receptors stem from an adult in good health. CDR3s include the opening cysteine and the closing phenylalanine or tryptophan. A D gene is named only where the DNA matches it firmly. Clone size is shown for a subset of rows, as once, few, many or a class of expanded clone.

clone_size	v_call	j_call	d_call	cdr3_aa	cdr3_nt
.	TRBV5-4	TRBJ1-1	TRBD1	CASSLAGTGTISEAFF	TGTGCCAGCAGCTTGGCAGGGACAGGGACGATTTCTGAAGCTTTCTTT
few	TRBV29-1	TRBJ2-7	.	CSVITGRLYEQYF	TGCAGCGTTATAACGGGACGGCTCTACGAGCAGTACTTC
.	TRBV24-1	TRBJ2-3	.	CATSGGRDGTDTQYF	TGTGCCACCAGTGGAGGCCGGGACGGCACAGATACGCAGTATTTT
.	TRBV28	TRBJ1-2	.	CASSLTEYGYTF	TGTGCCAGCAGTTTGACTGAGTATGGCTACACCTTC
.	TRBV18	TRBJ1-5	.	CASSPAAISNQPQHF	TGTGCCAGCTCACCAGCTGCGATTAGCAATCAGCCCCAGCATTTT
.	TRBV15	TRBJ2-1	TRBD2	CATSGTSGGVSYNEQFF	TGTGCCACCAGCGGGACTAGCGGGGGGGTCTCCTACAATGAGCAGTTCTTC
.	TRBV3-1/TRBV3-2	TRBJ1-6	.	CASSLLSSPLHF	TGTGCCAGCAGCCTTCTTTCTTCACCCCTCCACTTT
few	TRBV27	TRBJ1-6	.	CASSLWSNPNSPLHF	TGTGCCAGCAGTTTATGGTCAAACCCTAATTCACCCCTCCACTTT
.	TRBV28	TRBJ1-2	.	CASSLPVPGGYTF	TGTGCCAGCAGTCTCCCGGTCCCCGGGGGCTACACCTTC
.	TRBV10-1	TRBJ2-1	TRBD1	CASSESKTGGGEQFF	TGCGCCAGCAGTGAGTCGAAGACAGGGGGAGGTGAGCAGTTCTTC
.	TRBV24-1	TRBJ2-2	.	CATSDLRENTGELFF	TGTGCCACCAGTGATTTGAGGGAGAACACCGGGGAGCTGTTTTTT
.	TRBV9	TRBJ2-1	.	CASSVGGGRVNEQFF	TGTGCCAGCAGCGTAGGCGGGGGCCGGGTAAATGAGCAGTTCTTC
.	TRBV7-9	TRBJ2-3	TRBD1	CASSLVGGLRDSVRVVRYF	TGTGCCAGCAGCTTAGTAGGGGGCCTAAGAGACAGTGTTCGAGTGGTTCGGTATTTT
.	TRBV3-1/TRBV3-2	TRBJ1-6	TRBD1	CASSQVPGGYGSNSPLHF	TGTGCCAGCAGCCAAGTTCCAGGGGGATACGGCTCCAATTCACCCCTCCACTTT
.	TRBV6-6	TRBJ1-2	TRBD1	CASRRDSNANYGYTF	TGTGCCAGCAGGAGGGACAGTAACGCTAACTATGGCTACACCTTC
few	TRBV5-8	TRBJ1-1	.	CASSWTVGEAFF	TGTGCCAGCAGCTGGACAGTGGGTGAAGCTTTCTTT
.	TRBV28	TRBJ2-2	.	CASTPSGSGGTTGELFF	TGTGCCAGCACCCCAAGCGGGTCTGGGGGGACCACCGGGGAGCTGTTTTTT
.	TRBV27	TRBJ1-2	.	CASSRGGGRTAYGYTF	TGTGCCAGCAGTCGGGGGGGAGGGCGAACGGCCTATGGCTACACCTTC
.	TRBV12-3/TRBV12-4	TRBJ2-1	.	CASSDLINEQFF	TGTGCCAGCAGTGACCTTATCAATGAGCAGTTCTTC
.	TRBV19	TRBJ2-2	.	CASKHTGELFF	TGTGCCAGTAAACACACCGGGGAGCTGTTTTTT
once	TRBV7-9	TRBJ2-2	.	CASSLALGLSTGELFF	TGTGCCAGCAGCTTAGCGCTGGGGTTGAGCACCGGGGAGCTGTTTTTT
once	TRBV11-2	TRBJ1-2	TRBD1	CASTPGQAYGYTF	TGTGCCAGCACCCCGGGACAGGCTTATGGCTACACCTTC
.	TRBV6-5	TRBJ2-3	.	CASSYARGGTDTQYF	TGTGCCAGCAGTTACGCTAGGGGAGGCACAGATACGCAGTATTTT
.	TRBV7-2	TRBJ2-1	TRBD2	CASSLGLAGYNEQFF	TGTGCCAGCAGCTTGGGACTAGCGGGATACAATGAGCAGTTCTTC
once	TRBV12-3/TRBV12-4	TRBJ2-3	.	CASTSGGTQYF	TGTGCCAGCACATCTGGCGGTACGCAGTATTTT
few	TRBV5-5	TRBJ2-2	.	CASSLAGGWGELFF	TGTGCCAGCAGCTTGGCCGGGGGTTGGGGGGAGCTGTTTTTT
few	TRBV28	TRBJ1-6	TRBD1	CASRGGQGYNSPLHF	TGTGCCAGCAGGGGCGGACAGGGCTATAATTCACCCCTCCACTTT
.	TRBV28	TRBJ1-4	.	CATGLNGLFF	TGTGCCACCGGACTTAACGGACTGTTTTTT
.	TRBV7-6	TRBJ2-7	.	CASSGRQGWNEQYF	TGTGCCAGCAGTGGCAGGCAGGGATGGAACGAGCAGTACTTC
.	TRBV5-6	TRBJ1-1	.	CASSLGAQGNTEAFF	TGTGCCAGCAGCTTGGGGGCCCAGGGGAACACTGAAGCTTTCTTT
few	TRBV24-1	TRBJ2-1	.	CATSDLGAGAEQFF	TGTGCCACCAGTGATTTGGGGGCGGGTGCTGAGCAGTTCTTC
.	TRBV4-2	TRBJ1-4	.	CASSQDGQGGTKLFF	TGTGCCAGCAGCCAAGATGGCCAGGGCGGGACAAAACTGTTTTTT
.	TRBV6-5	TRBJ1-6	.	CASSYSGQEGSPLHF	TGTGCCAGCAGTTACTCCGGGCAAGAGGGTTCACCCCTCCACTTT
few	TRBV27	TRBJ1-2	TRBD1	CASSLSWTGGAYGYTF	TGTGCCAGCAGTCTTTCCTGGACAGGGGGCGCGTATGGCTACACCTTC
.	TRBV3-1/TRBV3-2	TRBJ2-3	TRBD2	CASSHPDGGVQYF	TGTGCCAGCAGCCATCCTGACGGGGGGGTGCAGTATTTT
.	TRBV7-3	TRBJ2-6	.	CASSLGGWASGANVLTF	TGTGCCAGCAGCTTAGGAGGGTGGGCTTCTGGGGCCAACGTCCTGACTTTC
.	TRBV30	TRBJ1-5	.	CAWSGDGRTGAQHF	TGTGCCTGGAGCGGCGACGGTCGTACGGGCGCCCAGCATTTT
.	TRBV6-4	TRBJ1-1	.	CASKLAENTEAFF	TGTGCCAGCAAGCTCGCAGAGAACACTGAAGCTTTCTTT
.	TRBV20-1	TRBJ1-2	.	CSALDNYGYTF	TGCAGTGCTCTGGATAACTATGGCTACACCTTC
.	TRBV6-5	TRBJ1-6	.	CASTFPGGNSPLHF	TGTGCCAGCACATTTCCGGGAGGTAATTCACCCCTCCACTTT
.	TRBV5-6	TRBJ2-5	.	CASSFRVGYQETQYF	TGTGCCAGCAGCTTTAGGGTGGGGTACCAAGAGACCCAGTACTTC
.	TRBV3-1/TRBV3-2	TRBJ1-3	.	CASSQAGSSTIYF	TGTGCCAGCAGCCAAGCAGGTTCTAGCACCATATATTTT
.	TRBV9	TRBJ1-6	.	CASSLPGVSPLHF	TGTGCCAGCAGCCTGCCGGGCGTCTCACCCCTCCACTTT
.	TRBV2	TRBJ1-5	.	CASSDRGSLSNQPQHF	TGTGCCAGCAGTGACCGCGGGTCCCTTAGCAATCAGCCCCAGCATTTT
.	TRBV3-1/TRBV3-2	TRBJ1-1	.	CASSQSSAEAFF	TGTGCCAGCAGCCAGAGTAGCGCTGAAGCTTTCTTT
once	TRBV19	TRBJ1-1	.	CASSIEVNTEAFF	TGTGCCAGTAGTATAGAGGTGAACACTGAAGCTTTCTTT
.	TRBV14	TRBJ2-2	TRBD2	CASSRNSGGAGRQLFF	TGTGCCAGCAGCCGGAATAGCGGGGGGGCCGGGCGTCAGCTGTTTTTT
.	TRBV7-2	TRBJ1-4	.	CASSLVKGANEKLFF	TGTGCCAGCAGCTTAGTAAAGGGGGCTAATGAAAAACTGTTTTTT
.	TRBV9	TRBJ1-4	TRBD1	CASSVGIGTENEKLFF	TGTGCCAGCAGCGTAGGGATTGGGACAGAGAATGAAAAACTGTTTTTT
.	TRBV12-2	TRBJ1-6	.	CASRLDRDQRDSPLHF	TGTGCAAGTCGCCTGGACAGGGATCAGCGGGATTCACCCCTCCACTTT
.	TRBV19	TRBJ1-6	TRBD1	CASSIAGTGEINSPLHF	TGTGCCAGTAGTATAGCCGGGACAGGGGAAATTAATTCACCCCTCCACTTT
once	TRBV19	TRBJ2-7	TRBD2	CASSREGNYEQYF	TGTGCCAGTAGTAGGGAGGGGAACTACGAGCAGTACTTC
.	TRBV18	TRBJ1-1	.	CASSQDTEAFF	TGTGCCAGCTCCCAAGACACTGAAGCTTTCTTT